These 23 T cell receptor beta chains share one sample of origin, sequenced in a study of CD8+ T cells in alopecia areata. Treatment defined: oral pan-JAK inhibitor, 5-10 mg twice daily. Extraction of RNA preceded its reverse transcription into cDNA, which served as the sequencing template. TCRdb's copy holds only in-frame clones and misses some; the assay was immunoSEQ multiplex PCR. The data hold approximately 190,000 clones, with 58% observed a single time. The sequencing here drew on CD4+ T cells sorted from blood, taken at week 24, from a patient treated with tofacitinib. These receptors were collected from a human donor with alopecia areata.

The DNA for the CDR3 is TGCAGTGCTAGAGATCAGAACGAGCAGTACTTC. The encoded protein is CSARDQNEQYF. The chain carries TRBV20-1 and TRBJ2-7; D remains ambiguous. The CDR3 totals 11 residues. Germline V gene data show CDR1 as DFQATT and CDR2 as SNEGSKA (reference sequence). Trimming took off 0 bases at V and 5 bases at J, with 5 bases between the two ends.

V gene TRBV6-5 combines with J gene TRBJ2-1; D gene ambiguous. Trimming shortened V by 7 bases and J by 9 bases, and 16 bases separated the two germline ends. This CDR3 is 13 amino acids long. Germline V gives CDR1 MNHEY, CDR2 SVGAGI. The CDR3, as DNA: TGTGCCAGCACCGTACGGCCCGGTGGTGAGCAGTTCTTC. Protein: CASTVRPGGEQFF.

The chain has TRBV5-1 and TRBJ1-1; no reliable D call. Germline V gene data show CDR1 as SGHRS and CDR2 as YFSETQ. The ends were cut back, 4 bases at V and 3 bases at J, with 19 bases in the middle. The CDR3 has 16 amino acids. The CDR3 DNA is TGCGCCAGCAGCCAATTTGGGCAAGCTCAGGACACTGAAGCTTTCTTT. Its protein is CASSQFGQAQDTEAFF.

This clone was observed a few times. The V gene is TRBV11-1, the J gene TRBJ1-1, with TRBD1 matching over 7 bases. J gave up 2 bases and V 5 bases, and 5 bases lay outside the gene matches. The germline V gene has CDR1 SGHAT and CDR2 FQDESV (reference sequence). The CDR3 contains 14 residues. The DNA for the CDR3 is TGTGCCAGCAGCGCGACAGGGCTCAACACTGAAGCTTTCTTT. It translates to CASSATGLNTEAFF.

The genes are TRBV4-1 and TRBJ2-5, with 13 bases identical to TRBD2. Trimming took 0 bases from V and 0 from J; bases not matched to a gene: 4. Germline-derived CDR1 and CDR2 are MGHRA and YSYEKL. The CDR3 consists of 18 residues. The CDR3 DNA sequence: TGCGCCAGCAGCCAAGAACTAGCGGGGGGGCGAAACCAAGAGACCCAGTACTTC. Translating it yields CASSQELAGGRNQETQYF.

The chain is built from TRBV6-5 and TRBJ1-5; TRBD1 matches at 10 bases. V trimming: 5 bases; J trimming: 4 bases; junction bases outside the gene matches: 5. Germline V CDR1 and CDR2: MNHEY, SVGAGI. The CDR3 runs 15 residues. The CDR3 coding sequence is TGTGCCAGCAGTAAGGGGGGACAGGGGAATCAGCCCCAGCATTTT. Translating gives CASSKGGQGNQPQHF.

The chain joins TRBV5-1 to TRBJ2-5; no reliable D call. V was trimmed by 2 bases and J by 5 bases, leaving 13 bases between them. Germline V gene data show CDR1 as SGHRS and CDR2 as YFSETQ. The CDR3 length is 14 residues. DNA of the CDR3: TGCGCCAGCAGCTTACAGATCGGAAGCGAGACCCAGTACTTC. Residues: CASSLQIGSETQYF.

CDR3 residues: CASTLSGANTEAFF. CDR3 sequence (DNA): TGTGCCAGCACACTGAGCGGGGCGAACACTGAAGCTTTCTTT. The gene calls are TRBV28 and TRBJ1-1, with a weak D call TRBD1 (5 bases). Per germline, CDR1 MDHEN and CDR2 SYDVKM. CDR3 length: 14 residues. V lost 7 bases to trimming and J lost 1 base, with 13 bases between them.

This clone was seen a handful of times. The V call is TRBV27, the J call TRBJ1-2; the match to TRBD1 covers 8 bases. V was pared by 10 bases and J by 4 bases, with 11 bases of the junction left unmatched. This CDR3 has 14 amino acids. The germline V gene has CDR1 MNHEY and CDR2 SMNVEV (reference sequence). This chain's CDR3 is CATMSRDRSYGYTF. The CDR3 DNA is TGTGCCACCATGTCCCGGGACAGGTCCTATGGCTACACCTTC.

V usage is TRBV15 and J usage is TRBJ2-5; 7 bases agree with TRBD1. Per the germline V gene, CDR1 is LNHNV and CDR2 is YYDKDF (reference sequence). V dropped 3 bases and J dropped 4; count of bases not matched to a gene: 5. The CDR3 has 14 residues. Here the CDR3 DNA reads TGTGCCACCAGCAGTCGAGGGGGCTCAGAGACCCAGTACTTC. Translated, it gives CATSSRGGSETQYF.

The chain's CDR3 is CASSSQGTGANVLTF. CDR3 sequence (DNA): TGTGCCAGCAGTTCTCAGGGGACTGGGGCCAACGTCCTGACTTTC. The V and J genes are TRBV2 and TRBJ2-6; perhaps TRBD1 as D (6 bases). The germline CDR1 and CDR2 sequences are SNHLY and FYNNEI. The V end was cut by 5 bases, the J end by 2 bases, with 10 bases between. This CDR3 region has 15 residues.

The CDR3 coding sequence is TGTGCCAGCAGTGTCCGGGACAGGGTGATCGAGCAGTACTTC. This gives the protein CASSVRDRVIEQYF. The chain combines TRBV25-1 with TRBJ2-7; 9 nucleotides line up with TRBD1. The trim removed 4 bases at V and 6 bases at J, leaving 7 bases unmatched. The CDR3 runs 14 residues. CDR1 and CDR2 from the germline V gene are MGHDK and SYGVNS.

The chain is built from TRBV20-1 and TRBJ2-7; no definite D call. Looked up from germline, CDR1 is DFQATT and CDR2 is SNEGSKA (reference sequence). Trimming cost V 2 bases and J 5 bases, with 7 bases left between them. The CDR3 totals 11 residues. This CDR3 reads CSARFRHEQYF. Written as DNA, the CDR3 is TGCAGTGCTAGATTCCGCCACGAGCAGTACTTC.

The chain uses TRBV29-1 and TRBJ2-2; D perhaps matches TRBD2 (7 bases). The CDR3 loop spans 14 amino acids. Trimming shortened V by 3 bases and J by 3 bases, and 11 bases separated the two germline ends. Germline values: CDR1 SQVTM, CDR2 ANQGSEA. The CDR3 region is CSVERGPDTGELFF. The CDR3 bases are TGCAGCGTTGAGCGGGGGCCGGACACCGGGGAGCTGTTTTTT.

The chain links TRBV4-3 to TRBJ1-2; D remains ambiguous. This CDR3 contains 15 residues. Germline V gene data show CDR1 as LGHNA and CDR2 as YSLEER. Trimming left V 4 bases short and J 4 bases short, with 16 bases between. The CDR3 region has the DNA TGCGCCAGCAGCCCTGGAGCGGATGTGGGCTATGGCTACACCTTC. It specifies CASSPGADVGYGYTF.

V is TRBV18 and J is TRBJ1-5, with a weak D call TRBD1 (6 bases). CDR1 and CDR2 (germline): KGHSH, LQKENI. There are 16 residues in the CDR3. V was cut by 2 bases and J by 5 bases, with 16 bases left in between. As DNA, the CDR3 is TGTGCCAGCTCACCAGATTTCCGGGACAAGTATCAGCCCCAGCATTTT. It codes for CASSPDFRDKYQPQHF.

The chain couples TRBV7-9 to TRBJ1-1; the D is unclear. The CDR3 has 16 amino acids. CDR1 and CDR2 from the germline V gene are SEHNR and FQNEAQ (reference sequence). V was pared by 1 base and J by 0 bases, with 12 bases between. For the CDR3, the DNA is TGTGCCAGCAGCTTAGTAGGCGGGAATCTGAACACTGAAGCTTTCTTT. As protein: CASSLVGGNLNTEAFF.

The V call is TRBV29-1, the J call TRBJ1-1, with D perhaps matching TRBD1 (5 bases). Germline V gene sequence: CDR1 SQVTM, CDR2 ANQGSEA. This CDR3 has 13 amino acids. The V gene lost 3 bases and the J gene lost 0 bases, with 8 bases spanning the gap. The CDR3 here is CSVELQVNTEAFF. CDR3 nucleotide sequence: TGCAGCGTTGAGCTACAGGTGAACACTGAAGCTTTCTTT.

V usage is TRBV7-2 and J usage is TRBJ2-5, with D possibly being TRBD2 (5 bases). Per the germline V gene, CDR1 is SGHTA and CDR2 is FQGNSA. V lost 2 bases and J 12 bases, leaving 10 bases between the germline ends. CDR3 size: 11 residues. The CDR3 bases are TGTGCCAGCAGCTTAAAGGACTTCGAGTACTTC. The encoded protein is CASSLKDFEYF. The entire variable domain, with the rest obtained from reference TRBV7-2 and TRBJ2-5, is as follows: GAGVSQSPSNKVTEKGKDVELRCDPISGHTALYWYRQSLGQGLEFLIYFQGNSAPDKSGLPSDRFSAERTGGSVSTLTIQRTQQEDSAVYLCASSLKDFEYFGPGTRLLVL.

This chain links TRBV30 with TRBJ1-1; the D is unclear. The CDR3 contains 15 residues. In germline, CDR1 is GTSNPN, CDR2 SVGIG (reference sequence). The germline V and J ends were trimmed by 3 bases and 1 base, with 15 bases remaining between them. For the CDR3, the DNA is TGTGCCTGGAGGGCTACATCCGGAGGGAACACTGAAGCTTTCTTT. Amino acid sequence: CAWRATSGGNTEAFF.

This chain joins TRBV10-3 and TRBJ1-2; D uncertain. The CDR3 length is 10 residues. CDR1 and CDR2 (germline): ENHRY, SYGVKD. Trimming stripped 2 bases from V and 9 bases from J, with 4 bases between. CDR3 nucleotide sequence: TGTGCCATCAGTGAGGGTAGCTACACCTTC. This codes for CAISEGSYTF.

CDR3 sequence: CASNRGGNQPQHF. The CDR3 bases are TGTGCCAGCAACAGGGGAGGCAATCAGCCCCAGCATTTT. The V call is TRBV25-1, the J call TRBJ1-5; TRBD1 matches at 7 bases. CDR1 is MGHDK and CDR2 is SYGVNS in the germline V gene. The CDR3 totals 13 residues. J was trimmed by 2 bases and V by 7 bases; bases with no gene match: 2.

V usage is TRBV28 and J usage is TRBJ1-1, with 7 bases matching TRBD1. Per germline, CDR1 MDHEN and CDR2 SYDVKM. The V gene end was trimmed by 5 bases and the J gene end by 3 bases; junction bases not matched to a gene: 9. This CDR3 spans 15 amino acids. As DNA, the CDR3 is TGTGCCAGCAGTCCCCCGACAGGGTGGGACACTGAAGCTTTCTTT. The encoded protein is CASSPPTGWDTEAFF. The full variable domain, in which reference TRBV28 and TRBJ1-1 provide the parts outside the CDR3, is DVKVTQSSRYLVKRTGEKVFLECVQDMDHENMFWYRQDPGLGLRLIYFSYDVKMKEKGDIPEGYSVSREKKERFSLILESASTNQTSMYLCASSPPTGWDTEAFFGQGTRLTVV.